In this sample, the clone carrying this TCR beta chain turned up a few times. For TCR beta, libraries came from iRepertoire HTBI primers and Arm-PCR of CDR3 regions. TCRdb itself ran the multiplex PCR reads through MiXCR, one entry per CDR3 protein. The sample consists of 370,000 or so distinct CDR3 sequences, 15% to 20% of them appearing once. This CDR3 has 16 amino acids. Germline V lookup: CDR1 SGHRS, CDR2 YFSETQ. Trimming removed 4 bases at V and 5 bases at J, with 19 bases between. Time point described: newly diagnosed GD, antithyroid drugs for less than 3 months. The TCR library was made from RNA extracted from PBMCs. The entry originates in a study of regulatory T cells in long-lasting Graves disease. These data also featured in a second study, about T cells in Graves' hyperthyroidism and ophthalmopathy. That study reports: The study left out patients who had uncontrolled infection, other autoimmune disease, pregnancy or lactation. Researchers ran a first-round RT-PCR on the TCR CDR3 using the HTBI primer set.

This TCR was recovered from a woman between 18 and 29 years old with Graves disease. The genes are TRBV5-1 and TRBJ1-3; TRBD1 is a possible D gene (6 bases). The material was peripheral blood mononuclear cells (PBMCs), obtained at new diagnosis, from a patient treated with antithyroid drugs. The CDR3 sequence: CASSANLQGSRNTIYF. CDR3 DNA: TGCGCCAGCAGCGCGAATCTACAGGGATCGAGAAACACCATATATTTT.